What follows are 6 T cell receptor beta chains derived from one specimen sequenced in a study of T cell repertoires in cytomegalovirus infection. TCRdb analysed the reads with MiXCR anew, one entry per CDR3 protein. The sample consists of about 830,000 distinct CDR3 sequences, around a third of them appearing once. These receptors are not linked to any known antigen. The specimen comprised cultured CD8+ T cells from PBMCs, sampled from culture after CMV antigen stimulation. The receptors were sampled from a human donor in good health (CMV status not recorded). Some clones in this sample may be carry-over from other donors' samples.

The J gene is TRBJ1-2, the V gene TRBV12-3 or TRBV12-4; 7 nucleotides align to TRBD1. CDR3 length: 14 residues. Trimming took 6 bases from V and 4 from J; bases not matched to a gene: 8. For the CDR3, the DNA is TGTGCCAGCAGCGGTGGGACAGTCCTCTATGGCTACACCTTC. Translating gives CASSGGTVLYGYTF.

This clonotype was counted a few times. The chain is built from TRBV4-3 and TRBJ1-1; maybe TRBD1 (5 bases). Germline V gives CDR1 LGHNA, CDR2 YSLEER. Trimming removed 0 bases from V and 0 bases from J, with 8 bases in between. The CDR3 has 15 residues. CDR3 bases: TGCGCCAGCAGCCAAGAGAGGGGTTTGAACACTGAAGCTTTCTTT. Encoded protein: CASSQERGLNTEAFF.

V is TRBV7-9 and J is TRBJ2-1, with TRBD1 matching over 8 bases. Germline assignment: CDR1 SEHNR and CDR2 FQNEAQ (reference sequence). After removal of 4 bases from V and 6 bases from J, the junction contained 14 bases not matched to a gene. The CDR3 runs 17 residues. The CDR3 loop reads CASSYSWTGIPGNEQFF. The CDR3 DNA reads TGTGCCAGCAGCTACTCCTGGACAGGGATCCCGGGCAATGAGCAGTTCTTC. The entire variable domain, with the rest obtained from reference TRBV7-9 and TRBJ2-1, is as follows: DTGVSQNPRHKITKRGQNVTFRCDPISEHNRLYWYRQTLGQGPEFLTYFQNEAQLEKSRLLSDRFSAERPKGSFSTLEIQRTEQGDSAMYLCASSYSWTGIPGNEQFFGPGTRLTVL.

This chain links TRBV20-1 with TRBJ2-7, with D perhaps matching TRBD2 (6 bases). CDR1 and CDR2 (germline): DFQATT, SNEGSKA (reference sequence). The length of the CDR3 is 12 residues. V lost 0 bases and J lost 4, with 7 bases in between. CDR3 region: CSARDRGYEQYV. DNA of the CDR3: TGCAGTGCTAGAGATCGGGGGTACGAGCAGTACGTC.

Turning to this clonotype: Possible read error: a much larger clone is one base away. The CDR3 DNA is TGTGCCAGCAGTATCCAAGAGACCCAGTACTTC. This sequence encodes CASSIQETQYF. This chain joins TRBV6-1 and TRBJ2-5, with no clear D. The germline gives CDR1 MNHNS, CDR2 SASEGT. Trimming cost V 5 bases and J 1 base, with 2 bases left between them. The CDR3 spans 11 residues.

This clonotype was seen more than once but under ten times. This chain connects TRBV19 to TRBJ2-1; D unresolved. Per the germline V gene, CDR1 is LNHDA and CDR2 is SQIVND (reference sequence). The CDR3 is made up of 16 amino acids. V shed 4 bases and J shed 5 bases, with 18 bases lying between them. Written as DNA, the CDR3 is TGTGCCAGTAGTAAGCGTGGCGCTAGTGAAGACAATGAGCAGTTCTTC. Its translation: CASSKRGASEDNEQFF.